This record concerns one T cell receptor (beta chain) sequence. The antigen is undetermined. These data are taken from a study of shared clonotypes between healthy human individuals. Study at large: Plates per donor: three CD4 naive, three CD4 memory, two CD8 naive, one CD8 memory.

Profiling relied on immunoSEQ multiplex PCR, and the TCRdb table lists in-frame clones only, not all of them. The sample includes 300,000 to 350,000 clones, 70% to 75% seen only once; the top ten take 10%. Regarding the study as a whole: Some clonotypes were shared by all four sorted-subset donors, while others were not shared. The non-shared ones had lower generation probabilities than the shared ones. Clonotypes that were shared across four donors made up around 5% of naive CD4 clonotypes.

Sequenced: memory CD4+ T cells sorted from blood. Subset of the sample: CD45RA-negative fraction. The receptor was isolated from a man aged 25 to 45 in good health.

In DNA, the CDR3 is TGTGCCAGCAGCGGAGATAGTTATCCGGAGACCCAGTACTTC. It codes for CASSGDSYPETQYF. This chain joins TRBV9 and TRBJ2-5; no reliable D call. The CDR3 extends over 14 amino acids. Trimming left V 3 bases short and J 5 bases short, with 14 bases between. Germline lookup yields CDR1 SGDLS and CDR2 YYNGEE.